These 14 T cell receptor beta chains were sequenced from one sample in a study of OX40 agonist ivuxolimab in advanced cancers. The repertoire was sequenced with immunoSEQ multiplex PCR; TCRdb's copy has only in-frame clones and lacks some. The data show fewer than 80,000 clones, 85% to 90% seen once. This material consisted of CD4+ or CD8+ T cells sorted from blood, taken in a trial of the OX40 agonist ivuxolimab. The receptors come from an adult with an advanced solid tumor such as melanoma, head and neck, liver or kidney cancer.

This clone was recorded a few times. This chain uses TRBV2 with TRBJ2-3; D might be TRBD2 (5 bases). CDR1 is SNHLY, CDR2 FYNNEI, per germline. V shed 2 bases and J shed 1 base, with 7 bases lying between them. The CDR3 has 14 residues. CDR3 DNA sequence: TGTGCCAGCAGTGAAAGCGGAGGCACAGATACGCAGTATTTT. Its translation: CASSESGGTDTQYF.

The sample holds a few counts of this clone. The chain recombines TRBV5-6 with TRBJ2-2, with TRBD2 identical over 15 bases. This CDR3 has 19 amino acids. Losses at the gene ends were 2 bases for V and 0 bases for J; bases not matched to a gene: 5. Germline lookup yields CDR1 SGHDT and CDR2 YYEEEE. CDR3 protein: CASSFQGLAGGTNTGELFF. CDR3 nucleotides: TGTGCCAGCAGCTTCCAGGGACTAGCGGGAGGCACGAACACCGGGGAGCTGTTTTTT.

This chain joins TRBV6-1 and TRBJ1-2; 9 bases match TRBD1. J gave up 8 bases and V 2 bases, and 9 bases lay outside the gene matches. Germline-derived CDR1 and CDR2 are MNHNS and SASEGT. The CDR3 has 15 amino acids. The CDR3 protein is CASSEPGQGSRGYTF. CDR3 coding DNA: TGTGCCAGCAGTGAACCGGGACAGGGTAGTCGGGGCTACACCTTC.

J is TRBJ2-7 and V is TRBV2; D ambiguous. This CDR3 region has 12 residues. The V end was cut by 7 bases, the J end by 5 bases, with 12 bases between. Germline V lookup: CDR1 SNHLY, CDR2 FYNNEI. CDR3: CASTVRIDEQYF. CDR3 nucleotides: TGTGCCAGCACGGTCAGGATCGACGAGCAGTACTTC.

The chain couples TRBV29-1 to TRBJ2-1, with D possibly being TRBD1 (5 bases). This CDR3 region has 12 residues. CDR1 SQVTM and CDR2 ANQGSEA come from the germline V gene. Trimming took off 4 bases at V and 7 bases at J, with 11 bases between the two ends. CDR3 sequence reads: CSVGTLENEQFF. DNA of the CDR3: TGCAGCGTTGGGACATTGGAGAATGAGCAGTTCTTC.

In this sample, this clone turned up once. The chain carries TRBV2 and TRBJ2-2; D ambiguous. CDR3 length equals 14 residues. Germline assignment: CDR1 SNHLY and CDR2 FYNNEI. Trimming shortened V by 8 bases and J by 0 bases, and 10 bases separated the two germline ends. The CDR3 region has the DNA TGTGCCAGCTCTGGCAGGACGAACACCGGGGAGCTGTTTTTT. As protein: CASSGRTNTGELFF.

This sequence joins TRBV5-1 and TRBJ1-1, with no clear D. This CDR3 is built from 15 residues. Trimming left V 1 base short and J 1 base short, with 11 bases between. Germline CDR1 and CDR2: SGHRS and YFSETQ. CDR3 nucleotides: TGCGCCAGCAGCTTGAGCCCGCTTCGGAACACTGAAGCTTTCTTT. Amino acids: CASSLSPLRNTEAFF.

The chain carries TRBV2 and TRBJ2-4; TRBD1 matches 8 bases. Trimming took 6 bases from V and 5 from J; bases not matched to a gene: 6. Germline V gives CDR1 SNHLY, CDR2 FYNNEI. This CDR3 comprises 14 residues. CDR3 amino acids: CASREQGDENIQYF. Here the CDR3 DNA reads TGTGCCAGCAGGGAACAGGGGGACGAAAACATTCAGTACTTC.

V and J are TRBV2 and TRBJ2-5; D is unresolved. The CDR3 runs to 11 residues. CDR1 is SNHLY, CDR2 FYNNEI, per germline. V lost 8 bases, J lost 11 bases, and 15 bases lay in between. The CDR3 DNA follows: TGTGCCAGCCAATCTCCTAATGAGCAGTACTTC. This encodes CASQSPNEQYF.

This clone showed up just once. The chain uses TRBV19 and TRBJ2-1; 7 bases map to TRBD1. CDR3 length equals 14 residues. Germline CDR1 and CDR2: LNHDA and SQIVND (reference sequence). Trimming at V came to 9 bases and at J to 5 bases, leaving 10 bases not matched to a gene. The CDR3 sequence is CASAGDSNHNEQFF. The CDR3 coding sequence is TGTGCCAGCGCTGGGGACAGCAACCACAATGAGCAGTTCTTC.

Ten or more counts support this clone. The chain recombines TRBV2 with TRBJ1-6; D may be TRBD1 (6 bases). The CDR3 spans 12 residues. Germline-derived CDR1 and CDR2 are SNHLY and FYNNEI. V lost 6 bases, J lost 11 bases, and 11 bases lay in between. This CDR3 is CASRGGVTPLHF. DNA for the CDR3: TGTGCCAGCAGGGGGGGCGTAACACCCCTCCACTTT. Together with reference TRBV2 and TRBJ1-6, the CDR3 gives the full variable domain: EPEVTQTPSHQVTQMGQEVILRCVPISNHLYFYWYRQILGQKVEFLVSFYNNEISEKSEIFDDQFSVERPDGSNFTLKIRSTKLEDSAMYFCASRGGVTPLHFGNGTRLTVT.

This clone was seen a few times. This rearrangement joins TRBV10-1 to TRBJ1-2; 8 bases are shared with TRBD1. Germline CDR1 WNHNN, CDR2 SYGVQD (reference sequence). Trimming at V came to 6 bases and at J to 6 bases, leaving 12 bases not matched to a gene. This CDR3 has 15 residues. Here the CDR3 DNA reads TGCGCCAGCAGGAGGGACAGGTCAGGGGAGAATGGCTACACCTTC. Its protein is CASRRDRSGENGYTF.

The V and J genes are TRBV6-6 and TRBJ1-2; 9 nucleotides align to TRBD1. There are 14 residues in the CDR3. The germline CDR1 and CDR2 sequences are MNHNY and SVGAGI (reference sequence). With 6 bases clipped from V and 5 bases from J, the junction kept 7 bases outside the gene matches. The DNA of the CDR3 is TGTGCCAGCAGCACAGGGGGCGCGGGGTATGGCTACACCTTC. Translation gives CASSTGGAGYGYTF.

This chain's CDR3 is CASTKDGHSPEAFF. The CDR3 nucleotides read TGTGCCAGCACCAAAGATGGACATTCCCCTGAAGCTTTCTTT. The chain employs TRBV6-6 and TRBJ1-1, with a weak D call TRBD1 (5 bases). V lost 7 bases to trimming and J lost 6 bases, with 18 bases between them. The CDR3 contains 14 residues. The germline V gene has CDR1 MNHNY and CDR2 SVGAGI (reference sequence).